The clone carrying this T cell receptor (beta chain) was counted a single time. This CDR3 contains 12 residues. Using immunoSEQ multiplex PCR, the repertoire was profiled, and TCRdb retains in-frame clones only, with some absent. The table has roughly 500,000 clones, 88% seen once. The sample comes from a study of blood T cell repertoires in COVID-19. The chain recombines TRBV21-1 with TRBJ1-2; the table gives TRBD1 as D, unverified against the DNA. TRBV21-1 constitutes a pseudogene. The sample was PBMCs or T cells enriched from blood (not recorded which). This TCR was recovered from a woman aged 40 to 55 who had recovered from COVID-19. This CDR3 reads CASTNQWYGYTF. Here the CDR3 DNA reads TGTGCCAGCACCAATCAGTGGTATGGCTACACCTTC.